Below are 11 T cell receptor beta chains sequenced from a single sample in a study of blood T cells in healthy people across ages. Next came a second PCR, run for about 7 to 12 cycles, which used a sample-barcoded 5' primer along with a J-beta primer mix. TCRdb fed the 5' RACE reads into MiXCR, producing one record per CDR3 protein. The sample has approximately 1,000,000 distinct CDR3 sequences, under 40% seen once. The sample taken for sequencing was blood. Receptors originate from a man between 18 and 29 years old in good health.

V usage is TRBV20-1 and J usage is TRBJ2-1; weak D call: TRBD2 (5 bases). This CDR3 comprises 9 residues. Germline loops: CDR1 DFQATT, CDR2 SNEGSKA (reference sequence). For the CDR3, the DNA is TGCAGCTCGGGATTCGAGCAGTTCTTC. It yields the protein CSSGFEQFF.

This clonotype was detected a few times. The chain carries TRBV4-3 and TRBJ1-2; TRBD1 is a possible D gene (5 bases). The germline V gene has CDR1 LGHNA and CDR2 YSLEER. This CDR3 has 13 residues. V was cut by 1 base and J by 10 bases, with 13 bases left in between. Written as DNA, the CDR3 is TGCGCCAGCAGCCAAGGGACACGAGGAACCTACACCTTC. Encoded protein: CASSQGTRGTYTF.

The rearrangement joins TRBV12-3 or TRBV12-4 to TRBJ2-1; 8 bases fit TRBD1. The CDR3 is 18 residues long. V lost 6 bases, J lost 2 bases, and 15 bases stayed unmatched. The CDR3 is CASSGTRIRDRTYNEQFF. CDR3 nucleotide sequence: TGTGCCAGCAGCGGAACACGTATCCGGGACAGGACCTACAATGAGCAGTTCTTC.

This clonotype was seen a handful of times. The genes are TRBV6-1 and TRBJ2-7; TRBD1 is a possible D gene (6 bases). V lost 6 bases and J 3 bases, leaving 24 bases between the germline ends. Per germline, CDR1 MNHNS and CDR2 SASEGT. This CDR3 has 17 amino acids. The CDR3 sequence is CASSQRVLRGTLYEQYF. DNA of the CDR3: TGTGCCAGCAGCCAACGAGTTTTGAGGGGGACCCTCTACGAGCAGTACTTC.

In this sample, this clonotype turned up a few times. This chain connects TRBV7-2 to TRBJ1-2; D not certain. The length of the CDR3 is 18 residues. V dropped 5 bases and J dropped 8 bases, with 30 bases sitting between them. Germline lookup yields CDR1 SGHTA and CDR2 FQGNSA. The CDR3 DNA reads as TGTGCCAGCAGCCCGGGTGGATCAGAGCGGGTCTTACTCTACGGCTACACCTTC. As protein: CASSPGGSERVLLYGYTF.

This clonotype was counted a few times. The rearrangement uses TRBV20-1 and TRBJ2-3, with no clear D. CDR3 length: 13 amino acids. Germline assignment: CDR1 DFQATT and CDR2 SNEGSKA (reference sequence). V was pared by 4 bases and J by 2 bases, with 10 bases between. Here the CDR3 reads CSAMEWYTDTQYF. The CDR3 bases are TGCAGTGCTATGGAGTGGTACACAGATACGCAGTATTTT.

This clonotype was detected ten times or more. This chain connects TRBV9 to TRBJ1-1; possibly TRBD1 for D (5 bases). The germline CDR1 and CDR2 sequences are SGDLS and YYNGEE. This CDR3 is 15 amino acids long. The ends were cut back, 0 bases at V and 1 base at J, with 10 bases in the middle. DNA of the CDR3: TGTGCCAGCAGCGTAGGAGGGGTGGGGAACACTGAAGCTTTCTTT. Protein: CASSVGGVGNTEAFF.

The chain links TRBV5-1 to TRBJ1-2; D is ambiguous. The CDR3 extends over 14 amino acids. V lost 0 bases and J 4 bases, leaving 10 bases between the germline ends. Germline-derived CDR1 and CDR2 are SGHRS and YFSETQ. The CDR3 sequence: CASSLVTVSYGYTF. CDR3 DNA sequence: TGCGCCAGCAGCTTGGTAACCGTCTCCTATGGCTACACCTTC.

This clonotype appeared a few times. The CDR3 loop is CAISRDVHQPQHF. CDR3 in DNA: TGTGCCATCAGTAGGGACGTACATCAGCCCCAGCATTTT. The rearrangement links TRBV10-3 to TRBJ1-5, with a tentative D call TRBD1 (5 bases). CDR1 and CDR2 from the germline V gene are ENHRY and SYGVKD. Trimming shortened V by 5 bases and J by 5 bases, and 10 bases separated the two germline ends. This CDR3 has 13 residues.

V gene TRBV20-1 combines with J gene TRBJ2-1; a weak D match, TRBD1 (6 bases). The CDR3 has 13 amino acids. CDR1 and CDR2 (germline): DFQATT, SNEGSKA (reference sequence). The ends were cut back, 2 bases at V and 8 bases at J, with 13 bases in the middle. The CDR3 DNA follows: TGCAGTGCTAGAAAACAGGGTGGGTATGAGCAGTTCTTC. Protein sequence: CSARKQGGYEQFF.

This clonotype was seen only once. The V gene is TRBV20-1, the J gene TRBJ2-5; the D gene could be TRBD1 or TRBD2 (6 bases each). V lost 6 bases to trimming and J lost 0 bases, with 11 bases between them. The CDR3 is 13 amino acids. CDR1 and CDR2 from the germline V gene are DFQATT and SNEGSKA (reference sequence). The CDR3, as DNA: TGCAGTGCCCCGGGGGACAACCAAGAGACCCAGTACTTC. This gives the protein CSAPGDNQETQYF.